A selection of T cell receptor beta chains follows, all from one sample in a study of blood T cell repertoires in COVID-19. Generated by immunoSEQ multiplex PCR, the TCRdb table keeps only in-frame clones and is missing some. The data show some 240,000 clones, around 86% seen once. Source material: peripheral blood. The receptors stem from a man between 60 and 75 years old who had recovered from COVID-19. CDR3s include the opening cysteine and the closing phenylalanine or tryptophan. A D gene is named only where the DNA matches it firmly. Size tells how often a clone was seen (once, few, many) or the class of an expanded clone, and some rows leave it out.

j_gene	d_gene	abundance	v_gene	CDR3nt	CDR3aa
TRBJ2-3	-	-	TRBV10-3	TGTGCCATCAGTGAACAGCGTGGGGCCAGCACAGATACGCAGTATTTT	CAISEQRGASTDTQYF
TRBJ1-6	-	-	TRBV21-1	TGTGCCAGCAGCAAAGGGGGTCACAGGGTGGATTCACCCCTCCACTTT	CASSKGGHRVDSPLHF
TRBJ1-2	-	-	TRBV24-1	TGTGCCACCAGTGACTACAGCCTTAACTATGGCTACACCTTC	CATSDYSLNYGYTF
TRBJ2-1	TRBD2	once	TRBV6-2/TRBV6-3	TGTGCCAGCAGCCCTCGGACTAGCGTTAAGGACAATGAGCAGTTCTTC	CASSPRTSVKDNEQFF
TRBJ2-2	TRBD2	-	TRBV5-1	TGCGCCAGCAGCCAGACTAGCGGGGCCGTCGGGGAGCTGTTTTTT	CASSQTSGAVGELFF
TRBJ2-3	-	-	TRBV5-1	TGCGCCAGCAGCCCCGGAGGCGGCGGGCTTGGGGATACGCAGTATTTT	CASSPGGGGLGDTQYF
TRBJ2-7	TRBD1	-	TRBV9	TGTGCCAGCAGCGTAGACCCCGGGACAGGGGGTGCCTACGAGCAGTACTTC	CASSVDPGTGGAYEQYF
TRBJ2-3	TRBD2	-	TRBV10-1	TGCGCCAGCGGCCCAGCGGGGGCAGATACGCAGTATTTT	CASGPAGADTQYF
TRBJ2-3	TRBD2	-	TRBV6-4	TGTGCCAGCAGTGTGACTAGCGGGGGGGCCCCTGATACGCAGTATTTT	CASSVTSGGAPDTQYF
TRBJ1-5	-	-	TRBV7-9	TGTGCCAGCAGCCACCGGAGGGACCTTCATCAGCCCCAGCATTTT	CASSHRRDLHQPQHF
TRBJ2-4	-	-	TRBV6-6	TGTGCCAGCAGATGGGGAGAAGGCAAAAACATTCAGTACTTC	CASRWGEGKNIQYF
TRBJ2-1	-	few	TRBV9	TGTGCCAGCAGCGTAGGTCTGAATGAGCAGTTCTTC	CASSVGLNEQFF
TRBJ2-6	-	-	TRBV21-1	TGTGCCAGCAGCAGCCCGGACGGACTACCCATAGCCGGGGCCAACGTCCTGACTTTC	CASSSPDGLPIAGANVLTF
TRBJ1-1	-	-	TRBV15	TGTGCCACCAGCAGAGATCTCTCCAGGGGCACTGAAGCTTTCTTT	CATSRDLSRGTEAFF
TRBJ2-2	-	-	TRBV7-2	TGTGCCAGCAGCCTGAGGGGCGGGGCGAACACCGGGGAGCTGTTTTTT	CASSLRGGANTGELFF
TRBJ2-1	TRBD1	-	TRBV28	TGTGCCAGCAGTGGTGGGGACCCGGGACAGGGATACAATGAGCAGTTCTTC	CASSGGDPGQGYNEQFF
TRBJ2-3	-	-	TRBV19	TGTGCCAGTAGCCCCGGGCGCGGGGATTCAGCAGATACGCAGTATTTT	CASSPGRGDSADTQYF
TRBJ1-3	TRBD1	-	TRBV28	TGTGCCAGCAGTTCTGATTCCGGGACAGGGGCTGGAAACACCATATATTTT	CASSSDSGTGAGNTIYF
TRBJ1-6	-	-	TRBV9	TGTGCCAGCAGCGCCTCAGGGTGGAATTCACCCCTCCACTTT	CASSASGWNSPLHF
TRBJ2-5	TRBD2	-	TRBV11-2	TGTGCCAGCAGCTATGGACTAGCGGGAGGGGGGTTTTGGGAGACCCAGTACTTC	CASSYGLAGGGFWETQYF
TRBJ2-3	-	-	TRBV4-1	TGCGCCAGCAGCTCACAGGGGAGGAGGGGCACAGATACGCAGTATTTT	CASSSQGRRGTDTQYF
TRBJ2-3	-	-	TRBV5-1	TGCGCCAGCAGCTTGACAGGAGATACGCAGTATTTT	CASSLTGDTQYF
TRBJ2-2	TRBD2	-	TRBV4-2	TGTGCCAGCAGCCAAGAATCTAGCGGGAGGGCCGCCGGGGAGCTGTTTTTT	CASSQESSGRAAGELFF
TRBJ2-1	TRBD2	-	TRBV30	TGTGCCTGGAGTGTACGTAGCACCGGGACTAGCGGGAGAGGGAATGAGCAGTTCTTC	CAWSVRSTGTSGRGNEQFF
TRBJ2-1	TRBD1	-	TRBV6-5	TGTGCCAGCAGCCGACCGGGACAGTATGACAATGAGCAGTTCTTC	CASSRPGQYDNEQFF
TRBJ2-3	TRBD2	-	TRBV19	TGTGCCAGTAGTTTAGCGGGGGGGGTCACAGATACGCAGTATTTT	CASSLAGGVTDTQYF
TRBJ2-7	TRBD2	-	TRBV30	TGTGCCTGGTCGTTCGGCGGGGGGCTGAACTCCTACGAGCAGTACTTC	CAWSFGGGLNSYEQYF
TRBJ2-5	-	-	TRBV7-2	TGTGCCAGCAGCTTAGCGAGGTCGGAGACCCAGTACTTC	CASSLARSETQYF
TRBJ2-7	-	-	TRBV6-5	TGTGCCATCGCCCCATCGAGCTCCTACGAGCAGTACTTC	CAIAPSSSYEQYF
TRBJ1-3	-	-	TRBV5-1	TGCGCCAGCAGCTTGTCAGGGTCGGACACCATATATTTT	CASSLSGSDTIYF
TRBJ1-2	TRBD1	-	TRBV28	TGTGCCAGCAGGGGACAGGGGGCAAGTGGCTACACCTTC	CASRGQGASGYTF
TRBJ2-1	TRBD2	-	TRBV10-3	TGTGCCATCAGTCGTACTAGCGGGAGTGGTAATGAGCAGTTCTTC	CAISRTSGSGNEQFF
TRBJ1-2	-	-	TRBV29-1	TGCAGCGTTGGAGGCAGGGCTCGGGATGGCTACACCTTC	CSVGGRARDGYTF
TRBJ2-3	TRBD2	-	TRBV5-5	TGTGCCAGCAGCCCGGGACTAGGGATGAGCACAGATACGCAGTATTTT	CASSPGLGMSTDTQYF
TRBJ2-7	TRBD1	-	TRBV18	TGTGCCAGCTCACCACTCGGACAGGGAGGCTCCTACGAGCAGTACTTC	CASSPLGQGGSYEQYF
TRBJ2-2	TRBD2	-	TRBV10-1	TGCGCCAGCAGTACTAGCGGGAGATATGATTTCACCGGGGAGCTGTTTTTT	CASSTSGRYDFTGELFF
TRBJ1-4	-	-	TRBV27	TGTGCCAGCAGTTCTTTCGCAACTAATGAAAAACTGTTTTTT	CASSSFATNEKLFF
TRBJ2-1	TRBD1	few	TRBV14	TGTGCCAGCAGCCAAAAACAGGGGGTTAGGAACAATGAGCAGTTCTTC	CASSQKQGVRNNEQFF
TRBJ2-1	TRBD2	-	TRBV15	TGTGCCACCAGCAAACTAGCGGGAGTAGATGAGCAGTTCTTC	CATSKLAGVDEQFF
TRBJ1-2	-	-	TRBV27	TGTGCCAGCAGTCGGAGGGAGAACTATGGCTACACCTTC	CASSRRENYGYTF
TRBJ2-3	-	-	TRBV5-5	TGTGCCAGCAGCCGAGGACGGACAGACGTCTTTACAGATACGCAGTATTTT	CASSRGRTDVFTDTQYF